The rows below give T cell receptor beta chains drawn from one sample of a study of blood T cell repertoires in COVID-19. This table comes from immunoSEQ multiplex PCR, and its TCRdb copy is limited to in-frame clones, with some not included. The profile shows a few hundred thousand clones, approximately 85% of them singletons. Sequencing was carried out using peripheral blood. These receptors were collected from a woman in her thirties with acute or convalescent COVID-19. CDR3s include the opening cysteine and the closing phenylalanine or tryptophan. Fields, in order: J gene, V gene, clone size, D gene, CDR3 protein, CDR3 DNA. The D gene is left open where the match is weak. Where a row states a size, it is once, few, many or the class of an expanded clone; other rows omit it.

>TRBJ2-1|TRBV15|.|TRBD2
CATSRGDSGREQFF
TGTGCCACCAGCAGAGGGGATAGCGGGAGGGAGCAGTTCTTC
>TRBJ2-4|TRBV5-1|.|.
CASSLLYF
TGCGCCAGCAGCTTGCTGTACTTC
>TRBJ2-3|TRBV29-1|.|.
CSVVTGTQSTDTQYF
TGCAGCGTTGTTACCGGGACTCAGAGCACAGATACGCAGTATTTT
>TRBJ2-7|TRBV30|.|TRBD2
CAWSRETSGRTYGEQYF
TGTGCCTGGAGTAGAGAGACTAGCGGGAGGACCTACGGCGAGCAGTACTTC
>TRBJ1-1|TRBV6-1|.|.
CASSEWFNRRVEAFF
TGTGCCAGCAGTGAATGGTTTAACAGGAGGGTTGAAGCTTTCTTT
>TRBJ1-1|TRBV7-3|.|TRBD1
CASSLTGQGTEAFF
TGTGCCAGCAGCTTAACGGGACAGGGGACTGAAGCTTTCTTT
>TRBJ2-2|TRBV4-2|.|TRBD2
CASSQELGLADTGELFF
TGTGCCAGCAGCCAAGAGTTAGGACTAGCGGACACCGGGGAGCTGTTTTTT
>TRBJ2-1|TRBV7-2|few|.
CASSPAQRRQFF
TGTGCCAGCAGTCCCGCCCAGCGTCGGCAGTTCTTC
>TRBJ2-5|TRBV14|.|.
CASSQETGPWETQYF
TGTGCCAGCAGCCAAGAAACAGGGCCATGGGAGACCCAGTACTTC
>TRBJ1-1|TRBV7-8|once|.
CASSLDRVSEAFF
TGTGCCAGCAGCTTAGACAGGGTCTCCGAAGCTTTCTTT
>TRBJ2-2|TRBV19|once|TRBD2
CASSILAGFANTGELFF
TGTGCCAGTAGTATACTAGCGGGGTTCGCGAACACCGGGGAGCTGTTTTTT
>TRBJ2-3|TRBV24-1|.|TRBD2
CATSAIPGLAGEIDTQYF
TGTGCCACCAGTGCGATACCGGGACTAGCGGGAGAAATAGATACGCAGTATTTT
>TRBJ2-5|TRBV29-1|.|.
CSVDGRDQETQYF
TGCAGCGTTGACGGCAGGGATCAAGAGACCCAGTACTTC
>TRBJ2-5|TRBV6-2/TRBV6-3|.|.
CASSPTGTQYF
TGTGCCAGCAGCCCCACGGGGACCCAGTACTTC
>TRBJ1-2|TRBV5-5|.|.
CASLEQGGNGYTF
TGTGCCAGCTTAGAACAGGGCGGCAATGGCTACACCTTC
>TRBJ1-3|TRBV11-3|.|TRBD1
CASSRRPQGAPGNTIYF
TGTGCCAGCAGCAGGCGGCCTCAGGGGGCGCCCGGAAACACCATATATTTT
>TRBJ1-4|TRBV29-1|.|.
CSVVEVATNEKLFF
TGCAGCGTTGTGGAGGTCGCAACTAATGAAAAACTGTTTTTT
>TRBJ2-7|TRBV11-2|.|TRBD1
CASSGQGAGYEQYF
TGTGCCAGCAGCGGACAGGGGGCAGGCTACGAGCAGTACTTC
>TRBJ2-5|TRBV6-5|.|TRBD2
CASSEREGRETQYF
TGTGCCAGCAGCGAGCGGGAGGGCCGGGAGACCCAGTACTTC
>TRBJ2-1|TRBV6-6|.|TRBD2
CASSMFGRGDNEQFF
TGTGCCAGCAGTATGTTCGGGAGGGGGGACAATGAGCAGTTCTTC
>TRBJ2-1|TRBV7-2|.|TRBD2
CASSFPTGTSGGYNEQFF
TGTGCCAGCAGCTTCCCCACCGGGACTAGCGGGGGCTACAATGAGCAGTTCTTC
>TRBJ1-1|TRBV29-1|.|TRBD1
CSVDPGGNTEAFF
TGCAGCGTTGATCCAGGGGGTAACACTGAAGCTTTCTTT
>TRBJ1-1|TRBV19|.|TRBD1
CASSPWTGTVNTEAFF
TGTGCCAGTAGTCCTTGGACAGGGACCGTGAACACTGAAGCTTTCTTT